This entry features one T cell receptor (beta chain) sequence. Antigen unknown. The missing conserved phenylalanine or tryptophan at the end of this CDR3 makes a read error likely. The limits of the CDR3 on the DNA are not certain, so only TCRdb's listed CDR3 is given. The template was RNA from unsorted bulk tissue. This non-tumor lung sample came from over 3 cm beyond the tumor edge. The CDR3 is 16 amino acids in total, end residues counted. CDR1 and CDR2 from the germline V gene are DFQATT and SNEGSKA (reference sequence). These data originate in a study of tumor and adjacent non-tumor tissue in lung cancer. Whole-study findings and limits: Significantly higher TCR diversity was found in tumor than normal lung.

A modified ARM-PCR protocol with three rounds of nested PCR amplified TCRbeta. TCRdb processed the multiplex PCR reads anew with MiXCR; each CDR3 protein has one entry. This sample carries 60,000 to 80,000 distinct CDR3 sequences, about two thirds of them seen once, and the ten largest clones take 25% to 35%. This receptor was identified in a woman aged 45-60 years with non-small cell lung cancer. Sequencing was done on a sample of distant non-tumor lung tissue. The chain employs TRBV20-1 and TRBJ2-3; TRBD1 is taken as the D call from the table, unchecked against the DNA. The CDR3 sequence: CSAPNTNRRSTDTRYL.